The 14 T cell receptor beta chains below all came from one sample that was sequenced in a study of CD8 T cells in Susac syndrome. RNA in amounts of about 0.5 to 1 ug was reverse transcribed with random hexamers. Each CDR3 protein gets one entry after TCRdb re-called the immunoSEQ multiplex PCR reads with MiXCR. This sample yields around 180,000 distinct CDR3 sequences, of which roughly 92% are seen a single time; roughly 0.098% belongs to the top ten. The sequenced material came from CD4+ T cells from PBMCs. These receptors were collected from a human donor with multiple sclerosis.

This chain joins TRBV2 and TRBJ2-5, with 7 positions matching TRBD2. In germline, CDR1 is SNHLY, CDR2 FYNNEI. The CDR3 length is 16 residues. V lost 6 bases, J lost 2 bases, and 12 bases stayed unmatched. The CDR3: CASRWGSGVGQETQYF. CDR3 nucleotides: TGTGCCAGCAGGTGGGGGAGCGGGGTCGGACAAGAGACCCAGTACTTC.

This clonotype was detected only once. V is TRBV6-5 and J is TRBJ1-1; 9 positions match TRBD1. Germline values: CDR1 MNHEY, CDR2 SVGAGI. The CDR3 extends over 13 amino acids. The trim removed 7 bases at V and 5 bases at J, leaving 5 bases unmatched. In DNA, the CDR3 is TGTGCCAGCACTTCCGGACAGGGGACTGAAGCTTTCTTT. Its translation: CASTSGQGTEAFF.

This clonotype came up a few times. The chain recombines TRBV12-3 or TRBV12-4 with TRBJ2-3; 8 nucleotides agree with TRBD2. The CDR3 sequence is 14 residues long. Trimming removed 5 bases from V and 1 base from J; junction bases left unmatched: 2. The DNA for the CDR3 is TGTGCCAGCAGTCGAGCGGGAGGCACAGATACGCAGTATTTT. Residues: CASSRAGGTDTQYF.

This chain uses TRBV27 with TRBJ1-5, with D unresolved. CDR3 size: 15 residues. Germline loops: CDR1 MNHEY, CDR2 SMNVEV (reference sequence). The germline V and J ends were trimmed by 8 bases and 4 bases, with 18 bases remaining between them. This CDR3 reads CASGRVGGGNQPQHF. CDR3 coding DNA: TGTGCCAGCGGAAGAGTAGGCGGCGGGAATCAGCCCCAGCATTTT.

This clonotype was counted only a few times. The chain is built from TRBV27 and TRBJ2-7; 11 nucleotides align to TRBD1. CDR1 MNHEY and CDR2 SMNVEV come from the germline V gene (reference sequence). The ends lost 6 bases at V and 0 bases at J; junction bases unmatched: 7. The CDR3 loop spans 16 amino acids. This chain's CDR3 is CASSLAGTGGSYEQYF. The CDR3 DNA reads TGTGCCAGCAGCCTAGCAGGGACAGGGGGCTCCTACGAGCAGTACTTC.

This sequence joins TRBV27 and TRBJ2-7, with D perhaps matching TRBD1 (6 bases). There are 13 residues in the CDR3. Germline values: CDR1 MNHEY, CDR2 SMNVEV (reference sequence). V lost 5 bases to trimming and J lost 7 bases, with 15 bases between them. The CDR3 region is CASSARPGEEQYF. CDR3 DNA sequence: TGTGCCAGCAGTGCCCGACCAGGGGAGGAGCAGTACTTC.

The chain has TRBV3-1 and TRBJ2-7; 7 bases line up with TRBD2. This CDR3 spans 15 amino acids. After removal of 0 bases from V and 2 bases from J, the junction contained 4 bases not matched to a gene. The germline gives CDR1 LGHDT, CDR2 YNNKEL (reference sequence). CDR3 DNA sequence: TGTGCCAGCAGCCAAGATTGGGGGAGGGCCTACGAGCAGTACTTC. As protein: CASSQDWGRAYEQYF.

The chain combines TRBV6-1 with TRBJ1-2; D is undetermined. The germline CDR1 and CDR2 sequences are MNHNS and SASEGT. Trimming took off 4 bases at V and 10 bases at J, with 16 bases between the two ends. There are 13 residues in the CDR3. The CDR3 spells CASSALSYVPYTF. Here the CDR3 DNA reads TGTGCCAGCAGTGCCCTCTCTTACGTCCCCTACACCTTC.

The chain has TRBV6-5 and TRBJ2-7; TRBD2 aligns across 9 bases. Germline lookup yields CDR1 MNHEY and CDR2 SVGAGI. J lost 4 bases, V lost 3 bases, and 4 bases had no gene match. The CDR3 is made up of 14 amino acids. CDR3 DNA: TGTGCCAGCAGTTATCAGGCGGGGGGGTACGAGCAGTACTTC. Its translation is CASSYQAGGYEQYF.

V usage is TRBV7-2 and J usage is TRBJ1-5; D is unresolved. The length of the CDR3 is 18 residues. Germline V lookup: CDR1 SGHTA, CDR2 FQGNSA. Trimming left V 5 bases short and J 5 bases short, with 25 bases between. In DNA, the CDR3 is TGTGCCAGCAGCCCATCGGCCTCGCTCCCCTTACAATATCAGCCCCAGCATTTT. Protein: CASSPSASLPLQYQPQHF.

The chain employs TRBV7-3 and TRBJ1-1; the D is unclear. The V gene's germline CDR1 is SGHTA and CDR2 FQGTGA. This CDR3 comprises 13 residues. The ends were cut back, 5 bases at V and 4 bases at J, with 11 bases in the middle. The CDR3 sequence: CASSLRMSTEAFF. The CDR3 nucleotides are TGTGCCAGCAGCCTTCGAATGAGCACTGAAGCTTTCTTT.

The V and J genes are TRBV20-1 and TRBJ1-1, with a possible D match to TRBD1 (5 bases). In germline, CDR1 is DFQATT, CDR2 SNEGSKA (reference sequence). With 3 bases removed from V and 8 bases from J, the gap between germline ends came to 10 bases. The CDR3 spans 11 residues. The CDR3 protein is CSASGGFEAFF. CDR3 nucleotides: TGCAGTGCTAGTGGGGGGTTCGAAGCTTTCTTT.

V gene TRBV6-6 combines with J gene TRBJ1-5; 11 positions agree with TRBD1. Per germline, CDR1 MNHNY and CDR2 SVGAGI (reference sequence). The ends lost 2 bases at V and 6 bases at J; junction bases unmatched: 6. The CDR3 has 16 amino acids. CDR3 coding DNA: TGTGCCAGCAGTTACATGGGACAGGGGGTAATTCAGCCCCAGCATTTT. Protein sequence: CASSYMGQGVIQPQHF.

The rearrangement links TRBV12-3 or TRBV12-4 to TRBJ2-1; either TRBD1 or TRBD2 may fit D (5 bases each). The CDR3 is 15 amino acids. With 3 bases removed from V and 8 bases from J, the gap between germline ends came to 17 bases. CDR3 sequence reads: CASSFGDGRFDEQFF. Here the CDR3 DNA reads TGTGCCAGCAGTTTTGGGGACGGTCGATTTGATGAGCAGTTCTTC.